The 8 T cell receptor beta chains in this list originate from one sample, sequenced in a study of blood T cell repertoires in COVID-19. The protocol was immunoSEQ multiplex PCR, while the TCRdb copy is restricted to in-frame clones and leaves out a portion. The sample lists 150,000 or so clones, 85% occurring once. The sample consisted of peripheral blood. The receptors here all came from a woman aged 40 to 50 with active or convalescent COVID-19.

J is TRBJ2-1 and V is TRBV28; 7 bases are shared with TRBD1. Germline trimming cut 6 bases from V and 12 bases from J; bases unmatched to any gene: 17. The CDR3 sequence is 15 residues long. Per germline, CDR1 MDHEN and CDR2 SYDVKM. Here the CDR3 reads CASRKGTAPNEAQFF. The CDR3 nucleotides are TGTGCCAGCAGAAAGGGGACAGCTCCCAATGAAGCGCAGTTCTTC. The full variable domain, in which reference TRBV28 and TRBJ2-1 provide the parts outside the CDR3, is DVKVTQSSRYLVKRTGEKVFLECVQDMDHENMFWYRQDPGLGLRLIYFSYDVKMKEKGDIPEGYSVSREKKERFSLILESASTNQTSMYLCASRKGTAPNEAQFFGPGTRLTVL.

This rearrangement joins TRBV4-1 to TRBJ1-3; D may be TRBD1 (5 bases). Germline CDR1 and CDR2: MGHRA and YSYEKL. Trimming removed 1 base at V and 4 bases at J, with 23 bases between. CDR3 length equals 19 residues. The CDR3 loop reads CASSQGLSGAGMAGNTIYF. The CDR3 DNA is TGCGCCAGCAGCCAAGGATTGAGTGGGGCCGGTATGGCCGGAAACACCATATATTTT.

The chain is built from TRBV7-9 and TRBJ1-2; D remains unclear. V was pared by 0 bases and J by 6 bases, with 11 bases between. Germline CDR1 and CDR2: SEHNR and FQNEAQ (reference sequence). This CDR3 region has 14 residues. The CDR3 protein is CASSLAVEANGYTF. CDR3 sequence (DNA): TGTGCCAGCAGCTTAGCGGTGGAGGCTAATGGCTACACCTTC.

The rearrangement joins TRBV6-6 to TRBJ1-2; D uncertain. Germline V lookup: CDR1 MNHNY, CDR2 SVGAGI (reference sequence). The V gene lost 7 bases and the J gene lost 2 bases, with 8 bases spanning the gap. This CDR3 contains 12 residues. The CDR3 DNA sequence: TGTGCCAGCACAGAGGGAAACTATGGCTACACCTTC. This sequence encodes CASTEGNYGYTF.

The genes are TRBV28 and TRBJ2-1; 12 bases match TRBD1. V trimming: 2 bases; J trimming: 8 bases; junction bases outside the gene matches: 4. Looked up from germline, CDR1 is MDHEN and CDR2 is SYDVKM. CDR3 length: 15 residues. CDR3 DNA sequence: TGTGCCAGCAGTTTAATGGGGACAGGGGGCTATGAGCAGTTCTTC. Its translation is CASSLMGTGGYEQFF.

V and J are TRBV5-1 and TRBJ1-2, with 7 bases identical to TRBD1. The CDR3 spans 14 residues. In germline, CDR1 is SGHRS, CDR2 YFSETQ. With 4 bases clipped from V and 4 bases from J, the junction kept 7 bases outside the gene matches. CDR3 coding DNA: TGCGCCAGCAGCCCGGACCGGGACAGCTATGGCTACACCTTC. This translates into CASSPDRDSYGYTF.

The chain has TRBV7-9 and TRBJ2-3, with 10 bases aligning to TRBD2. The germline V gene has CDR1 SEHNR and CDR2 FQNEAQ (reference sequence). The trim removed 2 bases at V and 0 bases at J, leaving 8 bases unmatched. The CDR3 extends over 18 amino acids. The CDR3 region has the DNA TGTGCCAGCAGCTTATACGGCGGACTAGCGGCGAGCACAGATACGCAGTATTTT. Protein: CASSLYGGLAASTDTQYF.

The CDR3 DNA is TGTGCCAGCAGTCTACAAGAGACCCAGTACTTC. Translating gives CASSLQETQYF. This chain links TRBV12-3 or TRBV12-4 with TRBJ2-5; unclear D gene. Deletions cut 5 bases from V and 2 bases from J, with 3 bases between. This CDR3 has 11 amino acids.